One and the same sample provided the 20 T cell receptor beta chains below, sequenced in a study of T cells after posttransplantation cyclophosphamide. A marrow graft followed busulfan-fludarabine conditioning, with cyclophosphamide on days +3 and +4. The repertoire was sequenced with immunoSEQ multiplex PCR; TCRdb's copy has only in-frame clones and lacks some. This sample shows approximately 25,000 clones and no singletons; about 2% rests with the ten largest. Source: PBMCs, taken after allogeneic stem cell transplant with posttransplant cyclophosphamide. The receptors originated from a male patient in his late teens or twenties who received an allogeneic stem cell transplant from a related donor, was CMV-positive, and had no GVHD. Some T cells may arise from the graft donor.

Ten or more counts support this clone. The genes are TRBV9 and TRBJ2-6; 7 bases are shared with TRBD2. V shed 4 bases, J shed 8 bases, and the junction held 18 bases outside the gene matches. Looked up from germline, CDR1 is SGDLS and CDR2 is YYNGEE. The length of the CDR3 is 18 residues. The DNA for the CDR3 is TGTGCCAGCAGCACTCGGGCAGGGACTACTCTGGGTACCAACGTCCTGACTTTC. Translated: CASSTRAGTTLGTNVLTF.

In this sample, this clone turned up many times. The V and J genes are TRBV7-2 and TRBJ2-7; 10 bases line up with TRBD1. J lost 6 bases, V lost 4 bases, and 6 bases had no gene match. Germline-derived CDR1 and CDR2 are SGHTA and FQGNSA. The CDR3 runs 14 residues. The CDR3 reads CASSWDRGRGEQYF. CDR3 bases: TGTGCCAGCAGCTGGGACAGGGGTAGAGGCGAGCAGTACTTC.

This clone appeared many times. The V call is TRBV4-1, the J call TRBJ2-5; 11 nucleotides match TRBD1. Germline CDR1 MGHRA, CDR2 YSYEKL. V shed 3 bases and J 5 bases; nucleotides not matched to a gene: 14. The CDR3 consists of 18 residues. The CDR3 sequence is CASSHGPPGTGGGETQYF. CDR3 bases: TGCGCCAGCAGCCATGGCCCTCCCGGGACAGGGGGAGGGGAGACCCAGTACTTC.

This clone was seen at least ten times. The DNA of the CDR3 is TGTGCCAGCAGCTTAGATCGGAGGCCCGGAGATACGCAGTATTTT. This codes for CASSLDRRPGDTQYF. The J gene is TRBJ2-3, the V gene TRBV7-2; tentative D call: TRBD2 (5 bases). The CDR3 extends over 15 amino acids. The V gene's germline CDR1 is SGHTA and CDR2 FQGNSA. The germline V and J ends were trimmed by 1 base and 5 bases, with 13 bases remaining between them.

This clone showed up many times. The rearrangement links TRBV4-1 to TRBJ2-1, with 7 bases matching TRBD2. The CDR3 contains 16 residues. The ends lost 4 bases at V and 6 bases at J; junction bases unmatched: 12. Germline lookup yields CDR1 MGHRA and CDR2 YSYEKL. DNA of the CDR3: TGCGCCAGCAGCCTTCGGACTAGGGAGAGAAGCAATGAGCAGTTCTTC. Amino acid sequence: CASSLRTRERSNEQFF.

This clone was counted ten times or more. The rearrangement joins TRBV2 to TRBJ2-5; 7 bases match TRBD2. The CDR3 is 15 amino acids. Germline-derived CDR1 and CDR2 are SNHLY and FYNNEI. V lost 3 bases to trimming and J lost 2 bases; unmatched junction nucleotides: 6. The DNA of the CDR3 is TGTGCCAGCAGTGAGAATCGGGGGGTTCAAGAGACCCAGTACTTC. Translated: CASSENRGVQETQYF.

This clone occurred many times. V and J are TRBV5-1 and TRBJ1-1, with 8 bases matching TRBD1. Germline-derived CDR1 and CDR2 are SGHRS and YFSETQ. The CDR3 is 15 amino acids. V lost 3 bases and J lost 4; bases outside the gene matches: 8. The CDR3 DNA is TGCGCCAGCAGCTCACGGACAGGGTCTAGCACTGAAGCTTTCTTT. It codes for CASSSRTGSSTEAFF.

The chain has TRBV9 and TRBJ1-1, with TRBD1 matching 9 bases. The germline CDR1 and CDR2 sequences are SGDLS and YYNGEE. CDR3 size: 16 residues. The J segment lost 1 base and the V segment lost 3 bases, leaving 7 bases of the junction unmatched. CDR3 protein: CASSENRGRGNTEAFF. The DNA of the CDR3 is TGTGCCAGCAGCGAAAACAGGGGGCGGGGGAACACTGAAGCTTTCTTT.

This clone was detected ten times or more. The V and J genes are TRBV27 and TRBJ1-2, with 9 bases matching TRBD1. The CDR3 consists of 13 residues. The J segment lost 6 bases and the V segment lost 6 bases, leaving 5 bases of the junction unmatched. Germline CDR1 and CDR2: MNHEY and SMNVEV (reference sequence). Here the CDR3 reads CASSRGTGNGYTF. The CDR3 DNA sequence: TGTGCCAGCAGCCGCGGGACAGGGAATGGCTACACCTTC.

The sample holds many counts of this clone. The chain carries TRBV7-8 and TRBJ2-5; D gene unclear. V dropped 1 base and J dropped 4 bases, with 10 bases sitting between them. Germline V lookup: CDR1 SGHVS, CDR2 FQNEAQ. This CDR3 is built from 14 residues. CDR3 residues: CASSLVIPGETQYF. The CDR3 DNA is TGTGCCAGCAGCTTAGTAATCCCGGGAGAGACCCAGTACTTC.

This clone was seen repeatedly, ten times or more. The V call is TRBV6-1, the J call TRBJ2-2; D remains unclear. Germline CDR1 reads MNHNS; CDR2 reads SASEGT. This CDR3 has 13 amino acids. The ends were cut back, 2 bases at V and 4 bases at J, with 5 bases in the middle. CDR3 residues: CASSEFITGELFF. The CDR3 DNA reads as TGTGCCAGCAGTGAATTTATCACCGGGGAGCTGTTTTTT.

This clone was found many times. V gene TRBV5-1 combines with J gene TRBJ2-5, with 9 bases matching TRBD1. Germline lookup yields CDR1 SGHRS and CDR2 YFSETQ. This CDR3 region has 16 residues. J gave up 5 bases and V 1 base, and 9 bases lay outside the gene matches. In DNA form, the CDR3 reads TGCGCCAGCAGCTTGATGGAACAGGGGGCCCGCGAGACCCAGTACTTC. Translated: CASSLMEQGARETQYF.

This clone was counted ten times or more. The chain carries TRBV7-3 and TRBJ1-6; D might be TRBD1 (5 bases). CDR3 length equals 13 residues. The V and J ends lost 5 bases and 10 bases respectively, with 12 bases between them. Germline-derived CDR1 and CDR2 are SGHTA and FQGTGA. The CDR3 DNA reads TGTGCCAGCAGCCCGGGGGACCGCTCACCCCTCCACTTT. This translates into CASSPGDRSPLHF. Full variable domain (missing parts from reference TRBV7-3 and TRBJ1-6): GAGVSQTPSNKVTEKGKYVELRCDPISGHTALYWYRQSLGQGPEFLIYFQGTGAADDSGLPNDRFFAVRPEGSVSTLKIQRTERGDSAVYLCASSPGDRSPLHFGNGTRLTVT.

Ten or more counts support this clone. The CDR3 is CAWNEGDGYEQYF. The CDR3 DNA sequence: TGTGCCTGGAATGAGGGAGATGGGTACGAGCAGTACTTC. The V and J genes are TRBV30 and TRBJ2-7; a possible D gene is TRBD2 (5 bases). The ends were cut back, 4 bases at V and 4 bases at J, with 14 bases in the middle. Germline lookup yields CDR1 GTSNPN and CDR2 SVGIG (reference sequence). This CDR3 contains 13 residues. The variable domain in full, completed from reference TRBV30 and TRBJ2-7, reads SQTIHQWPATLVQPVGSPLSLECTVEGTSNPNLYWYRQAAGRGLQLLFYSVGIGQISSEVPQNLSASRPQDRQFILSSKKLLLSDSGFYLCAWNEGDGYEQYFGPGTRLTVT.

This clone was seen many times. The J gene is TRBJ1-5, the V gene TRBV4-1; D call uncertain. V lost 3 bases and J lost 3, with 15 bases in between. Germline loops: CDR1 MGHRA, CDR2 YSYEKL. The CDR3 is 16 residues long. CDR3 amino acids: CASSHGGGQFNQPQHF. The CDR3 bases are TGCGCCAGCAGCCACGGAGGCGGGCAATTCAATCAGCCCCAGCATTTT.

This clone was observed at least ten times. Here the CDR3 reads CASSLNRQVRTYEQYF. The CDR3 region has the DNA TGTGCCAGCAGCCTGAACCGACAGGTCAGAACCTACGAGCAGTACTTC. V gene TRBV4-2 combines with J gene TRBJ2-7; TRBD1 might be the D (6 bases). This CDR3 region has 16 residues. The V end lost 4 bases, the J end lost 2 bases, and 18 bases lay between the germline ends. Germline values: CDR1 LGHNA, CDR2 YNFKEQ.

This clone was counted ten times or more. The V and J genes are TRBV30 and TRBJ1-2; 8 nucleotides align to TRBD1. V lost 0 bases, J lost 3 bases, and 0 bases stayed unmatched. The germline gives CDR1 GTSNPN, CDR2 SVGIG (reference sequence). CDR3 length: 13 amino acids. As DNA, the CDR3 is TGTGCCTGGAGTGTGGGACAGGACTATGGCTACACCTTC. Its protein product is CAWSVGQDYGYTF.

This clone was counted many times. The J gene is TRBJ1-1, the V gene TRBV19; D remains ambiguous. V was pared by 5 bases and J by 1 base, with 14 bases between. This CDR3 comprises 15 residues. From germline, CDR1 is LNHDA and CDR2 SQIVND (reference sequence). CDR3 nucleotide sequence: TGTGCCAGTAGTCCCACCTCCCAGTGGAACACTGAAGCTTTCTTT. Residues: CASSPTSQWNTEAFF.

This clone was recorded at least ten times. The V and J genes are TRBV5-1 and TRBJ1-1; 7 nucleotides agree with TRBD1. The germline gives CDR1 SGHRS, CDR2 YFSETQ. The CDR3 is made up of 16 amino acids. With V trimmed by 1 base and J by 0 bases, 6 bases remained unmatched. This CDR3 is CASSLTRDSLNTEAFF. CDR3 bases: TGCGCCAGCAGCTTGACCCGGGACAGCTTGAACACTGAAGCTTTCTTT.

This clone was counted only a few times. CDR3 loop: CASRGLAGGAQYF. CDR3 DNA sequence: TGTGCCAGCAGGGGACTAGCGGGAGGAGCGCAGTACTTC. V gene TRBV11-2 combines with J gene TRBJ2-5, with 15 positions matching TRBD2. CDR1 is SGHAT, CDR2 FQNNGV, per germline. The CDR3 runs to 13 residues. V gave up 6 bases and J gave up 11 bases; unmatched junction bases: 4.